A selection of T cell receptor beta chains follows, all from one sample in a study of OX40 agonist ivuxolimab in advanced cancers. Sequenced by immunoSEQ multiplex PCR; TCRdb stores in-frame clones only, minus some. The sample lists roughly 57,000 clones; around 84% were seen once. The specimen was CD4+ or CD8+ T cells sorted from blood, collected in a trial of the OX40 agonist ivuxolimab. Receptor source: an adult with an advanced solid tumor such as melanoma, head and neck, liver or kidney cancer. Each CDR3 is given with its conserved first and last residue. Fields, in order: clone size, J gene, V gene, D gene, CDR3 DNA, CDR3 protein. A D gene is named only where the DNA matches it firmly. The size of a clone is reported for some rows only, either as once, few or many, or as a class for expanded clones.

- | TRBJ1-5 | TRBV7-9 | TRBD1 | TGTGCCAGCAGCTTAGGCAGGGGGGCCGGTCAGCCCCAGCATTTT | CASSLGRGAGQPQHF
- | TRBJ1-2 | TRBV4-2 | - | TGTGCCAGCAGCCAAGGGGGAAGGGTGGCGAACTATGGCTACACCTTC | CASSQGGRVANYGYTF
once | TRBJ1-2 | TRBV5-1 | - | TGCGCCAGCAGCCTGGAAGACGCGGACTATGGCTACACCTTC | CASSLEDADYGYTF
- | TRBJ1-1 | TRBV6-1 | - | TGTGCCAGCAGGATACAAGAGTTTAACACTGAAGCTTTCTTT | CASRIQEFNTEAFF
- | TRBJ2-1 | TRBV5-1 | TRBD2 | TGCGCCAGCAGCTTGGCCGGCGGGGGTGTCTACAATGAGCAGTTCTTC | CASSLAGGGVYNEQFF
few | TRBJ1-2 | TRBV29-1 | - | TGCAGCGTTGGGCAGGGAGCTAACTATGGCTACACCTTC | CSVGQGANYGYTF
- | TRBJ2-1 | TRBV2 | TRBD2 | TGTGCCAGCAGTAGACTAGCGGGGGGGCCCCATGAGCAGTTCTTC | CASSRLAGGPHEQFF
once | TRBJ2-1 | TRBV9 | - | TGTGCCAGCAGCTCAGGGGGAGGTCGGTACAATGAGCAGTTCTTC | CASSSGGGRYNEQFF
- | TRBJ2-5 | TRBV5-1 | - | TGCGCCAGCAGCTCGGGACAAGAGACCCAGTACTTC | CASSSGQETQYF
- | TRBJ2-1 | TRBV6-5 | TRBD1 | TGTGCCAGCAGTACCGACAGGGTAGGGAATGAGCAGTTCTTC | CASSTDRVGNEQFF
- | TRBJ2-5 | TRBV12-5 | - | TGTGCTAGTGGTTTGGCGGGTTCGGGAGAGACCCAGTACTTC | CASGLAGSGETQYF
- | TRBJ2-5 | TRBV10-3 | - | TGTGCCATCAGTGATAGTGTCCGGTCCGCAGCGACCCAGTACTTC | CAISDSVRSAATQYF
- | TRBJ1-1 | TRBV28 | - | TGTGCCAGCAGTTCCTCCTCGGGGAGGGAAGCTTTCTTT | CASSSSSGREAFF
few | TRBJ2-6 | TRBV7-8 | - | TGTGCCAGCAGCTTAGTTCAGGTCCTGACCTCTGGGGCCAACGTCCTGACTTTC | CASSLVQVLTSGANVLTF
- | TRBJ1-1 | TRBV6-5 | - | TGTGCCAGCAATAAGCAGGGCATGAACACTGAAGCTTTCTTT | CASNKQGMNTEAFF
- | TRBJ2-5 | TRBV11-2 | - | TGTGCCAGCAGCTTCTTGGCCCAAGAGACCCAGTACTTC | CASSFLAQETQYF
- | TRBJ1-5 | TRBV2 | - | TGTGCCAGCAGCTTAGGGAGCTCTAGCAATCAGCCCCAGCATTTT | CASSLGSSSNQPQHF
- | TRBJ2-7 | TRBV4-1 | - | TGCGCCAGCAGCCAAGAGGACTGGGCCTCCTACGAGCAGTACTTC | CASSQEDWASYEQYF
- | TRBJ2-1 | TRBV6-1 | TRBD2 | TGTGCCAGCAGTGCGACTAGCACGGGCTATGAGCAGTTCTTC | CASSATSTGYEQFF
- | TRBJ1-1 | TRBV4-2 | - | TGTGCCAGCAGCCAAGATCGGGGGGGAGGGAGGACTGAAGCTTTCTTT | CASSQDRGGGRTEAFF